Shown below are 16 T cell receptor beta chains from a single sample sequenced in a study of early stage breast cancer tumors. The table came from immunoSEQ multiplex PCR; TCRdb's copy has only in-frame clones and leaves some out. Here the sample spans tens of thousands of clones, about three quarters being singletons. The material sequenced was blood. The receptors derive from a person between 55 and 69 years old with breast cancer.

This rearrangement joins TRBV7-6 to TRBJ2-2; a possible D gene is TRBD1 (6 bases). The CDR3 has 14 residues. Trimming removed 1 base at V and 3 bases at J, with 6 bases between. The germline CDR1 and CDR2 sequences are SGHVS and FNYEAQ. In nucleotides, the CDR3 is TGTGCCAGCAGCTTAGGGACAGACACCGGGGAGCTGTTTTTT. Translation gives CASSLGTDTGELFF.

The V gene is TRBV27, the J gene TRBJ1-4; D possibly corresponds to TRBD1 (6 bases). The germline CDR1 and CDR2 sequences are MNHEY and SMNVEV (reference sequence). The CDR3 has 15 residues. The germline V and J ends were trimmed by 6 bases and 0 bases, with 11 bases remaining between them. For the CDR3, the DNA is TGTGCCAGCAGCCCTCGACAGGCAACTAATGAAAAACTGTTTTTT. Amino acid sequence: CASSPRQATNEKLFF.

This chain links TRBV5-1 with TRBJ2-1, with 9 positions matching TRBD1. CDR1 is SGHRS and CDR2 is YFSETQ in the germline V gene. The CDR3 extends over 16 amino acids. The junction had 10 bases not matched to a gene; V was cut back by 1 base and J by 8 bases. The CDR3 region is CASSLNRGQGRDEQFF. In nucleotides, the CDR3 is TGCGCCAGCAGCTTGAACCGTGGACAGGGGAGAGATGAGCAGTTCTTC.

The chain links TRBV7-9 to TRBJ2-7; a weak D match, TRBD2 (6 bases). Trimming took off 1 base at V and 6 bases at J, with 13 bases between the two ends. The CDR3 is made up of 14 amino acids. Germline loops: CDR1 SEHNR, CDR2 FQNEAQ (reference sequence). CDR3 sequence: CASSLDGDGSEQYF. The CDR3 region has the DNA TGTGCCAGCAGCTTAGACGGGGACGGGAGCGAGCAGTACTTC.

V usage is TRBV5-1 and J usage is TRBJ2-2; possible D gene TRBD2, 6 bases. CDR1 and CDR2 (germline): SGHRS, YFSETQ. This CDR3 has 14 amino acids. Trimming removed 2 bases from V and 1 base from J, with 6 bases in between. The CDR3 reads CASSFSGNTGELFF. As DNA, the CDR3 is TGCGCCAGCAGCTTTAGCGGGAACACCGGGGAGCTGTTTTTT. The whole variable domain, filled in from reference TRBV5-1 and TRBJ2-2, reads KAGVTQTPRYLIKTRGQQVTLSCSPISGHRSVSWYQQTPGQGLQFLFEYFSETQRNKGNFPGRFSGRQFSNSRSEMNVSTLELGDSALYLCASSFSGNTGELFFGEGSRLTVL.

The chain joins TRBV19 to TRBJ2-7; 10 bases fit TRBD2. Germline V gene data show CDR1 as LNHDA and CDR2 as SQIVND (reference sequence). Trimming removed 5 bases from V and 7 bases from J; junction bases left unmatched: 8. The CDR3 sequence is 14 residues long. CDR3 region: CASSEIAGGGEQYF. CDR3 bases: TGTGCCAGTAGTGAAATAGCGGGAGGTGGGGAGCAGTACTTC. The complete variable domain, with remaining parts taken from reference TRBV19 and TRBJ2-7, reads DGGITQSPKYLFRKEGQNVTLSCEQNLNHDAMYWYRQDPGQGLRLIYYSQIVNDFQKGDIAEGYSVSREKKESFPLTVTSAQKNPTAFYLCASSEIAGGGEQYFGPGTRLTVT.

The chain employs TRBV18 and TRBJ2-2, with 7 bases matching TRBD1. Germline values: CDR1 KGHSH, CDR2 LQKENI. The junction had 3 bases not matched to a gene; V was cut back by 7 bases and J by 1 base. The CDR3 contains 14 residues. CDR3 sequence (DNA): TGTGCCAGCTACCGGGACAGGAACACCGGGGAGCTGTTTTTT. Amino acid sequence: CASYRDRNTGELFF.

V is TRBV10-3 and J is TRBJ1-5, with D unclear. Trimming removed 10 bases from V and 7 bases from J, with 23 bases in between. Germline CDR1 is ENHRY and CDR2 is SYGVKD. The CDR3 extends over 15 amino acids. The CDR3 region is CATEPGPSVRQPQHF. DNA for the CDR3: TGTGCCACCGAACCTGGCCCCTCTGTGAGGCAGCCCCAGCATTTT.

The J gene is TRBJ2-7, the V gene TRBV29-1; D is unclear. Germline V gene sequence: CDR1 SQVTM, CDR2 ANQGSEA. V was cut by 7 bases and J by 5 bases, with 15 bases left in between. This CDR3 spans 12 amino acids. CDR3 sequence reads: CSGSVGFDEQYF. CDR3 nucleotides: TGCAGCGGATCAGTGGGGTTCGACGAGCAGTACTTC.

The rearrangement joins TRBV18 to TRBJ2-7; no reliable D call. Trimming stripped 0 bases from V and 0 bases from J, with 15 bases between. Looked up from germline, CDR1 is KGHSH and CDR2 is LQKENI. This CDR3 has 17 amino acids. The CDR3 DNA reads TGTGCCAGCTCACCACCTAATCCCAGCTCGAGCTCCTACGAGCAGTACTTC. Translation: CASSPPNPSSSSYEQYF.

This clone was observed a few times. This chain uses TRBV6-1 with TRBJ1-2; D is undetermined. Germline V gives CDR1 MNHNS, CDR2 SASEGT. This CDR3 region has 11 residues. Deletions cut 8 bases from V and 10 bases from J, with 14 bases between. This CDR3 is CASVGFEHYTF. The CDR3 DNA sequence: TGTGCCAGCGTGGGCTTTGAACACTACACCTTC.

The chain uses TRBV7-9 and TRBJ2-7; D possibly corresponds to TRBD1 (5 bases). V lost 5 bases, J lost 1 base, and 12 bases lay in between. Germline values: CDR1 SEHNR, CDR2 FQNEAQ (reference sequence). The CDR3 contains 14 residues. This chain's CDR3 is CASSRWGRSYEQYF. The CDR3 DNA reads as TGTGCCAGCAGCCGCTGGGGCCGATCCTACGAGCAGTACTTC.

V is TRBV7-8 and J is TRBJ2-5; D gene unclear. V was cut by 0 bases and J by 1 base, with 6 bases left in between. CDR1 is SGHVS, CDR2 FQNEAQ, per germline. The CDR3 runs 14 residues. CDR3 protein: CASSLAPFQETQYF. The CDR3 nucleotides are TGTGCCAGCAGCTTAGCCCCATTCCAAGAGACCCAGTACTTC.

This chain connects TRBV7-9 to TRBJ2-2; 9 bases agree with TRBD2. The CDR3 runs 18 residues. Germline CDR1 SEHNR, CDR2 FQNEAQ (reference sequence). V gave up 1 base and J gave up 3 bases; unmatched junction bases: 9. The CDR3 DNA sequence: TGTGCCAGCAGCTTAGGAGTTCGTAGCGGGAGTGACACCGGGGAGCTGTTTTTT. Residues: CASSLGVRSGSDTGELFF.

The chain has TRBV9 and TRBJ1-3; no clear D. With 0 bases removed from V and 0 bases from J, the gap between germline ends came to 7 bases. Germline V gene sequence: CDR1 SGDLS, CDR2 YYNGEE. The CDR3 runs 15 residues. The CDR3 coding sequence is TGTGCCAGCAGCGTAGACAGTTTCTCTGGAAACACCATATATTTT. Residues: CASSVDSFSGNTIYF. The full variable domain, completed using reference TRBV9 and TRBJ1-3, is DSGVTQTPKHLITATGQRVTLRCSPRSGDLSVYWYQQSLDQGLQFLIQYYNGEERAKGNILERFSAQQFPDLHSELNLSSLELGDSALYFCASSVDSFSGNTIYFGEGSWLTVV.

This clone was counted between two and nine times. V usage is TRBV6-5 and J usage is TRBJ2-7; 8 bases match TRBD2. Germline CDR1 and CDR2: MNHEY and SVGAGI. The J segment lost 6 bases and the V segment lost 2 bases, leaving 6 bases of the junction unmatched. This CDR3 has 14 residues. The CDR3 nucleotides read TGTGCCAGCAGTTACCGAGCGGGAGTCGGCGAGCAGTACTTC. Translating it yields CASSYRAGVGEQYF.